Included here is one TCR beta chain sequence, with context. Antigen: not known. These data originate in a study of response to subunit inactivated influenza vaccine. Findings of the study overall: The authors put forward the suggestion that each seasonal influenza vaccination may bring in only a limited number of new T cells.

Each CDR3 protein is one row after TCRdb ran MiXCR on the RT-PCR reads. The sample gives roughly 790,000 distinct CDR3 sequences, 21% of which show up once; roughly 10% is in the top ten. V gave up 0 bases and J gave up 4 bases; unmatched junction bases: 11. Germline V CDR1 and CDR2: SQVTM, ANQGSEA. The CDR3 length is 16 residues. The material sequenced was PBMCs from blood, taken roughly 5 days after vaccination. The gene calls are TRBV29-1 and TRBJ2-5; TRBD1 matches 7 bases. The receptor's source is a man aged 45-65 years who received an inactivated influenza vaccine. CDR3 coding DNA: TGCAGCGTTGAAGATCCCAGACAGGGAAGTAGAGAGACCCAGTACTTC. Translating it yields CSVEDPRQGSRETQYF.